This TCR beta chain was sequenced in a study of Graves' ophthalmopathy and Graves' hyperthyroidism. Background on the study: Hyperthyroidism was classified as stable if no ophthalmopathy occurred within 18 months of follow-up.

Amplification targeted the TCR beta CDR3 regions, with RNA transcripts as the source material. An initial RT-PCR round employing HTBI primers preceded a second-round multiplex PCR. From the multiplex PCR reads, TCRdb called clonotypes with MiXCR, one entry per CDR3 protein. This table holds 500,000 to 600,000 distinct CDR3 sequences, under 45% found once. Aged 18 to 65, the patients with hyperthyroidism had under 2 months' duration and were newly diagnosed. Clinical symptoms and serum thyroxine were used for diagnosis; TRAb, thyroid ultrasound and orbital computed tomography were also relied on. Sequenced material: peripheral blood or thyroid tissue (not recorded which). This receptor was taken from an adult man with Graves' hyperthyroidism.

CDR3 amino acids: CASRTHYNSPLHF. As DNA, the CDR3 is TGTGCCAGCAGGACACACTATAATTCACCCCTCCACTTT. V usage is TRBV25-1 and J usage is TRBJ1-6; D is unclear. The CDR3 has 13 amino acids. V was pared by 6 bases and J by 3 bases, with 6 bases between. Per the germline V gene, CDR1 is MGHDK and CDR2 is SYGVNS.